Below, 20 T cell receptor beta chains from the same sample are listed, as sequenced in a study of PD-1 blockade in classical Hodgkin lymphoma (dated by TCRdb to 2019 to 2021). The sample's time point label is to be understood as: cycle 1 day 1 (C1D1), immediately before nivolumab initiation. All trial patients had relapsed after autologous stem cell transplantation, with cohorts A, B and C differing in prior brentuximab vedotin exposure. Libraries were constructed by the immunoSEQ multiplex PCR assay. TCRdb retrieved this table from immuneACCESS and kept in-frame rearrangements only. Not all clones are present; in checked studies, unresolved V genes account for under half, and no reason is known for the remainder. The sample contains about 14,000 clones, around 82% of them found a single time. About 20% of the sample rests with the top ten. The sequencing here drew on peripheral blood mononuclear cells (PBMCs), taken at baseline. The receptor set was obtained from a human donor with classical Hodgkin lymphoma.

The chain is built from TRBV9 and TRBJ1-4, with D unresolved. CDR3 length: 14 amino acids. The ends were cut back, 0 bases at V and 5 bases at J, with 8 bases in the middle. Germline values: CDR1 SGDLS, CDR2 YYNGEE. CDR3 nucleotide sequence: TGTGCCAGCAGCGTAGGGGTTGAAAATGAAAAACTGTTTTTT. It translates to CASSVGVENEKLFF.

V is TRBV7-9 and J is TRBJ2-3; 11 positions match TRBD2. There are 15 residues in the CDR3. The germline V gene encodes CDR1 SEHNR and CDR2 FQNEAQ (reference sequence). V lost 5 bases, J lost 5 bases, and 6 bases stayed unmatched. CDR3 DNA sequence: TGTGCCAGCAGCCCCAGAGGACTAGCGGGAGATACGCAGTATTTT. It encodes CASSPRGLAGDTQYF.

By frequency in the sample, this clone is medium-sized (0.01 to 0.1%). The V and J genes are TRBV5-1 and TRBJ1-1; the match to TRBD1 covers 8 bases. V was pared by 0 bases and J by 0 bases, with 7 bases of the junction left unmatched. CDR1 SGHRS and CDR2 YFSETQ come from the germline V gene. The CDR3 is 17 residues long. The CDR3 DNA is TGCGCCAGCAGCTTGGTAGACAGGGGAGAATTGAACACTGAAGCTTTCTTT. Amino acids: CASSLVDRGELNTEAFF.

The rearrangement joins TRBV11-3 to TRBJ2-2; D remains ambiguous. The CDR3 length is 14 residues. Germline V gene sequence: CDR1 SGHNT, CDR2 YENEEA. V shed 3 bases and J shed 5 bases, with 10 bases lying between them. The CDR3 nucleotides are TGTGCCAGCAGCTTCTTGAACCTGACCGGGGAGCTGTTTTTT. This gives the protein CASSFLNLTGELFF.

The chain uses TRBV27 and TRBJ1-2; a weak D match, TRBD1 (5 bases). Germline V CDR1 and CDR2: MNHEY, SMNVEV (reference sequence). Trimming left V 4 bases short and J 2 bases short, with 20 bases between. CDR3 length: 17 residues. The CDR3 region is CASSSRTSRGSNYGYTF. For the CDR3, the DNA is TGTGCCAGCAGTTCCCGGACAAGTAGAGGGTCAAACTATGGCTACACCTTC.

The chain combines TRBV19 with TRBJ1-6, with unresolved D. CDR3 length equals 17 residues. V dropped 6 bases and J dropped 0 bases, with 15 bases sitting between them. CDR1 is LNHDA, CDR2 SQIVND, per germline (reference sequence). DNA for the CDR3: TGTGCCAGTAGCGTCTGGGGAATTAGCTCCTATAATTCACCCCTCCACTTT. It codes for CASSVWGISSYNSPLHF.

V gene TRBV27 combines with J gene TRBJ2-3; D ambiguous. The germline V gene encodes CDR1 MNHEY and CDR2 SMNVEV (reference sequence). The V and J ends lost 10 bases and 3 bases respectively, with 17 bases between them. The length of the CDR3 is 14 residues. Here the CDR3 reads CATMPARETDTQYF. In DNA, the CDR3 is TGTGCCACCATGCCGGCCAGAGAAACAGATACGCAGTATTTT.

The chain combines TRBV7-2 with TRBJ1-2, with D possibly matching TRBD1 (6 bases). The CDR3 consists of 13 residues. Germline CDR1 reads SGHTA; CDR2 reads FQGNSA. The V gene lost 5 bases and the J gene lost 2 bases, with 9 bases spanning the gap. Written as DNA, the CDR3 is TGTGCCAGCAGCCAAGGGGGAAACTATGGCTACACCTTC. Residues: CASSQGGNYGYTF.

The chain uses TRBV6-1 and TRBJ2-5; perhaps TRBD2 as D (5 bases). Germline CDR1 and CDR2: MNHNS and SASEGT. The germline V and J ends were trimmed by 7 bases and 8 bases, with 17 bases remaining between them. This CDR3 region has 13 residues. DNA for the CDR3: TGTGCCAGCAAGAGAGACTTCACGGGAACCCAGTACTTC. It codes for CASKRDFTGTQYF.

The gene calls are TRBV28 and TRBJ1-4, with D possibly TRBD1 on 6 matching bases. Germline CDR1 MDHEN, CDR2 SYDVKM. Trimming left V 3 bases short and J 7 bases short, with 18 bases between. The CDR3 loop spans 16 amino acids. The chain's CDR3 is CASSLNQGLSPEKLFF. CDR3 DNA sequence: TGTGCCAGCAGTTTGAATCAGGGGTTGTCGCCTGAAAAACTGTTTTTT.

This chain joins TRBV9 and TRBJ1-5, with 10 bases lining up with TRBD1. Germline V gives CDR1 SGDLS, CDR2 YYNGEE. The CDR3 sequence is 16 residues long. The trim removed 0 bases at V and 3 bases at J, leaving 3 bases unmatched. Here the CDR3 DNA reads TGTGCCAGCAGCGTAGGGACAGGGGGAGACAATCAGCCCCAGCATTTT. Residues: CASSVGTGGDNQPQHF.

The sample holds one count of this clone. This chain uses TRBV19 with TRBJ1-2; D is perhaps TRBD1 (6 bases). Trimming left V 6 bases short and J 7 bases short, with 12 bases between. CDR1 is LNHDA and CDR2 is SQIVND in the germline V gene (reference sequence). CDR3 length equals 12 residues. The CDR3 spells CASSAGEAGYTF. The CDR3 DNA follows: TGTGCCAGTAGCGCAGGGGAGGCTGGCTACACCTTC.

The sample holds one count of this clone. The chain joins TRBV7-3 to TRBJ2-3; 12 bases map to TRBD2. The CDR3 length is 16 residues. Germline lookup yields CDR1 SGHTA and CDR2 FQGTGA. After removal of 5 bases from V and 2 bases from J, the junction contained 5 bases not matched to a gene. Here the CDR3 DNA reads TGTGCCAGCAGCATCCTAGCGGGGGGGATCACAGATACGCAGTATTTT. This gives the protein CASSILAGGITDTQYF. The variable domain in full, with the rest retrieved from reference TRBV7-3 and TRBJ2-3, is GAGVSQTPSNKVTEKGKYVELRCDPISGHTALYWYRQSLGQGPEFLIYFQGTGAADDSGLPNDRFFAVRPEGSVSTLKIQRTERGDSAVYLCASSILAGGITDTQYFGPGTRLTVL.

The rearrangement links TRBV9 to TRBJ1-6; 7 bases align to TRBD1. The CDR3 runs to 14 residues. Germline V gene lookup returns CDR1 SGDLS and CDR2 YYNGEE. J lost 10 bases, V lost 0 bases, and 4 bases had no gene match. CDR3 bases: TGTGCCAGCAGCGTAGGAGCAGGGGGATCACCCCTCCACTTT. Translation: CASSVGAGGSPLHF.

The genes are TRBV19 and TRBJ2-7; TRBD1 aligns across 9 bases. The CDR3 contains 16 residues. V was pared by 2 bases and J by 0 bases, with 5 bases of the junction left unmatched. In germline, CDR1 is LNHDA, CDR2 SQIVND (reference sequence). The chain's CDR3 is CASSIRGQGSSYEQYF. CDR3 DNA sequence: TGTGCCAGTAGTATAAGAGGACAGGGGAGCTCCTACGAGCAGTACTTC.

The chain couples TRBV18 to TRBJ1-1; D might be TRBD1 (5 bases). Trimming cost V 3 bases and J 4 bases, with 12 bases left between them. This CDR3 is 14 amino acids long. Germline CDR1 and CDR2: KGHSH and LQKENI. The DNA of the CDR3 is TGTGCCAGCTCACCGAGAGGGGATAGCACTGAAGCTTTCTTT. As protein: CASSPRGDSTEAFF.

This chain connects TRBV19 to TRBJ1-5; 9 nucleotides agree with TRBD1. CDR3 length: 19 amino acids. CDR1 LNHDA and CDR2 SQIVND come from the germline V gene (reference sequence). The J segment lost 7 bases and the V segment lost 3 bases, leaving 19 bases of the junction unmatched. CDR3 sequence: CASSIDPIRGQGSRQPQHF. The CDR3 coding sequence is TGTGCCAGTAGTATCGACCCAATAAGGGGACAGGGAAGCAGGCAGCCCCAGCATTTT.

The J gene is TRBJ1-5, the V gene TRBV19; D is unclear. The length of the CDR3 is 14 residues. V gave up 2 bases and J gave up 2 bases, with 7 bases separating them. Germline CDR1 reads LNHDA; CDR2 reads SQIVND (reference sequence). The CDR3 reads CASSIRSGNQPQHF. For the CDR3, the DNA is TGTGCCAGTAGTATACGGAGTGGCAATCAGCCCCAGCATTTT.

CDR3 amino acids: CASNPSGGPLETQYF. CDR3 bases: TGTGCCAGCAACCCCTCCGGGGGGCCGTTGGAGACCCAGTACTTC. The J gene is TRBJ2-5, the V gene TRBV11-2; TRBD2 is a possible D gene (7 bases). Looked up from germline, CDR1 is SGHAT and CDR2 is FQNNGV. The CDR3 totals 15 residues. Trimming took off 7 bases at V and 5 bases at J, with 20 bases between the two ends.

This clone occurred once. CDR3 in amino acids: CASSKDRVGGNQPQHF. The CDR3 bases are TGTGCCAGCAGTAAAGACAGGGTAGGCGGCAATCAGCCCCAGCATTTT. The chain combines TRBV2 with TRBJ1-5, with TRBD1 matching 7 bases. After removal of 5 bases from V and 2 bases from J, the junction contained 9 bases not matched to a gene. CDR1 is SNHLY, CDR2 FYNNEI, per germline. The CDR3 has 16 residues.